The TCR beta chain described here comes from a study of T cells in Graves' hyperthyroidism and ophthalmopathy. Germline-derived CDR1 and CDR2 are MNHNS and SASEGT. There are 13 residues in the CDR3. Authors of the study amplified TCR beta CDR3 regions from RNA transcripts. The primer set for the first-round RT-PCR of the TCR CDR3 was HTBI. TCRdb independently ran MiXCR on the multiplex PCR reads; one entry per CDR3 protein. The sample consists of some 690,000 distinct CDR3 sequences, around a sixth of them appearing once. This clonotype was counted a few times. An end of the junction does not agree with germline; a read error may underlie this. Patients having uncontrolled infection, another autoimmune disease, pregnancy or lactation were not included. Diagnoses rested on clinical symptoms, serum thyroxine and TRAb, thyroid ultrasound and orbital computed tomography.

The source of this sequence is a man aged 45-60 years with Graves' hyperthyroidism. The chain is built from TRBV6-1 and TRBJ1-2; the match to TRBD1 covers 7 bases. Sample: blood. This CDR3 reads CASGDRDSYGYTF. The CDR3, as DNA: TGTGCCAGCGGTGACAGGGACAGCTATGGCTACACCTTC.